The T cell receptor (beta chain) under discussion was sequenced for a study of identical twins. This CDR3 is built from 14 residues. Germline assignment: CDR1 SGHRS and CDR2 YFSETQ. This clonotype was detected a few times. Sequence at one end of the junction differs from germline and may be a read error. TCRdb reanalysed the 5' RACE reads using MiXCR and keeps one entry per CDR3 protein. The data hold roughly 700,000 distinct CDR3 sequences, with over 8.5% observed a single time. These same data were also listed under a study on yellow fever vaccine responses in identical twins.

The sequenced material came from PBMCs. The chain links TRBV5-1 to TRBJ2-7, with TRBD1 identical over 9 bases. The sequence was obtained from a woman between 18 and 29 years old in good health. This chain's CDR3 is CARSLQGALYEQYF. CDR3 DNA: TGCGCCAGAAGCTTACAGGGGGCGCTTTACGAGCAGTACTTC.